This record concerns one T cell receptor beta chain sequence. Trimming stripped 4 bases from V and 5 bases from J, with 14 bases between. This CDR3 region has 14 residues. Germline V gene sequence: CDR1 SGHDT, CDR2 YYEEEE. The sample comes from a study of cytomegalovirus exposure and HLA in healthy donors. A multiplex PCR was run with 60 Vbeta primers and 13 Jbeta primers. Method: immunoSEQ multiplex PCR; TCRdb's copy keeps in-frame clones and lacks some. The data contain some 130,000 clones, about 83% of them singletons. The genes are TRBV5-6 and TRBJ2-3, with a possible D match to TRBD2 (6 bases). The sequence was collected from a girl aged 2 to 10 in good health and CMV-seronegative. Source material: PBMCs. The CDR3 loop is CASSMGLGRDTQYF. For the CDR3, the DNA is TGTGCCAGCAGCATGGGACTTGGCAGAGATACGCAGTATTTT.